This entry is about one T cell receptor beta chain. Its matching antigen is unknown. Libraries were prepared by immunoSEQ multiplex PCR; TCRdb keeps only in-frame clonotypes and omits some of them. The sample lists around 160,000 clones; about 92% were seen once. This sample is part of a study of T cell responses to AZD1222 COVID-19 vaccine. The CDR3 is 11 amino acids. Germline V gene sequence: CDR1 MGHRA, CDR2 YSYEKL. V was pared by 4 bases and J by 7 bases, with 7 bases between. Study observations and caveats: Of spike-specific TCRs, nearly half reportedly target regions left unmutated in variants. Repertoire sampling occurred only after the peak T cell response.

Sequencing used peripheral blood, obtained 28 days after the second AZD1222 dose. The V and J genes are TRBV4-1 and TRBJ1-1; a possible D gene is TRBD1 (5 bases). This TCR came from an adult who received the AZD1222 COVID-19 vaccine. CDR3 bases: TGCGCCAGCAGCCGGGGCGGTGAAGCTTTCTTT. Protein: CASSRGGEAFF.